This T cell receptor beta chain appears in the sequencing data of a study of T cells in Graves' hyperthyroidism and ophthalmopathy (dated by TCRdb to 2018 to 2020). General notes on the study: Peripheral blood samples were taken at the time of initial diagnosis, prior to any treatment. In addition, the study compared T-cell repertoires in thyroid tissue and in blood from six Graves' hyperthyroidism patients. Once sampling was done, hyperthyroidism patients were given methimazole at a starting dose of 30 mg daily, whereas ophthalmopathy patients were given high-dose intravenous methylprednisolone. To identify distinguishing TCR V-J signatures, a discovery cohort of around 100 patients was used, comprising 40 to 45 with Graves' ophthalmopathy and under 60 with stable Graves' hyperthyroidism. TCR Vbeta CDR3 sequencing of roughly 140 peripheral blood samples (over 40 ophthalmopathy, about 74 hyperthyroidism and approximately 17 progressor patients) is reported in the paper. Prospective prediction of ophthalmopathy was tested in an independent validation cohort consisting of 18 hyperthyroidism patients and approximately 16 patients who later progressed to ophthalmopathy. The 75 to 100 discovery patients were randomly divided into training and test sets at a 7:3 ratio. Here is what the overall study found, with its caveats: In validation, the model predicted progression to ophthalmopathy with over 60% sensitivity and approximately 72% specificity, a median of about 6 months before onset. Sample size was not statistically predetermined, and blinding of investigators to group allocation was not performed. A model built on a 13 V-J signature distinguished ophthalmopathy from stable hyperthyroidism, reaching approximately 89% sensitivity and 81% to 83% specificity in cross-validation and 80%/75% in testing. Most expanded thyroid clonotypes (frequency above 0.001) were also detected in blood, suggesting blood repertoires may reflect thyroid immune responses.

On this clonotype itself: This clone's antigen is unknown. No per-base quality is available; no much larger clone lies one base away.

The CDR3 holds 16 amino acids from the cysteine to the phenylalanine. This entry keeps only the CDR3 DNA: 48 bases, framed from base 1. Reading the germline V gene gives CDR1 MNHEY and CDR2 SVGEGT. After removal of 6 bases from V and 2 bases from J, the junction retains 8 bases not matched to a gene. Hyperthyroidism patients were newly diagnosed, with disease duration under 2 months, and aged 18 to 65 years. The study excluded patients with uncontrolled infections, other autoimmune diseases, pregnancy or lactation. Clinical symptoms, serum thyroxine and TRAb, thyroid ultrasound, and orbital computed tomography formed the basis for the diagnoses. For progressor patients, blood was drawn at the first diagnosis of hyperthyroidism, before any ophthalmopathy symptoms had appeared. PBMCs were separated from roughly 10 ml of fresh peripheral blood using Ficoll-Paque density gradient centrifugation. Progressor patients were first diagnosed with Graves' hyperthyroidism and then developed ophthalmopathy during follow-up. Trizol reagent was used to extract total RNA, and RNA quality was then checked on an Agilent 2100 Bioanalyzer.

Amplification of TCR beta CDR3 regions was carried out from RNA transcripts. The TCR CDR3 was subjected to a first round of RT-PCR using the HTBI primer set and the Qiagen OneStep RT-PCR kit. The libraries were constructed in a second round of multiplex PCR and then size-selected and purified. Sequencing of the libraries was done on an Illumina HiSeq2000 using paired-end 100 bp reads. For the original study's pipeline: SOAPnuke was used to process the raw data, throwing out any read that contained adapters or uncalled bases, had a mean Phred below 15, or lacked an exact constant-primer or identifier match. COPE v1.2.5 was used to merge the high-quality paired reads, and each unique nucleotide sequence was defined as a clonotype. Clonotypes were aligned to IMGT TRBV, TRBD and TRBJ reference segments using MiTCR v1.1. The analysis included only V-J combinations with a frequency above 0.0001, which together covered approximately 99% of the repertoires. The TCS score was defined as the ratio of F50 (clonal expansion) to E x V (chaos), calculated using BLOSUM62-based TCRdist between CDR3 peptides within each V-J. Welch's t-statistics and random forest reduced around 510 V-J features to roughly 13, which were used in a naive Bayes classifier (R e1071). In TCRdb, the public reads were trimmed at Q25 with fastp and aligned with MiXCR, with productive beta chains retained. Every entry covers one CDR3 protein and lists the most common genes and DNA from its rows. The V and J calls were not made by the authors but by TCRdb's processing. For this sample the table gives almost 600,000 distinct CDR3 sequences, of which around 14% were detected only once. The top ten clones comprise 5% to 7% of the sample.

The receptor comes from a woman aged 30 to 39 with Graves' hyperthyroidism that later progressed to Graves' ophthalmopathy. Here the chain combines TRBV6-2 or TRBV6-3 and TRBJ2-7, with TRBD2 identical over 12 junction bases. The source material was blood. The CDR3 loop reads CASSPLAGGFTYEQYF. The DNA reads TGTGCCAGCAGCCCACTAGCGGGAGGTTTCACCTACGAGCAGTACTTC.